This TCR beta chain was documented in a study of regulatory T cells in long-lasting Graves disease. The overall study: Treatment with antithyroid drugs for over 5 years, together with positive TSH receptor antibodies, meant persistent Graves' disease.

This clonotype came up a few times. Its target is not known. Time point meaning: persistent/refractory GD, antithyroid drugs over 5 years with positive TRAb. RNA extracted from PBMCs served as the sequencing template. The length of the CDR3 is 16 residues. Germline-derived CDR1 and CDR2 are SGHTA and FQGNSA. Trimming stripped 3 bases from V and 1 base from J, with 15 bases between. The authors built TCR beta libraries using iRepertoire HTBI primers and Arm-PCR of CDR3 regions. Authors' data handling: Spanning all samples, the identified segments comprised approximately 60 TRBV and 14 TRBJ. TCRdb processed the multiplex PCR reads anew with MiXCR; each CDR3 protein has one entry. These V and J calls originate from TCRdb's pipeline instead of the authors' own analysis. The profile covers hundreds of thousands of distinct CDR3 sequences, with about 21% appearing a single time and 13% to 15% taken by the ten largest.

Whole-study results and caveats: Less diverse TCR repertoires were seen in persistent Graves' patients than in newly diagnosed ones.

The source is a female donor with Graves disease. Specimen: peripheral blood mononuclear cells (PBMCs), collected when the disease was refractory, from a patient treated with antithyroid drugs. The rearrangement uses TRBV7-2 and TRBJ1-2; unclear D gene. This CDR3 is CASSFTPPWDNYGYTF. The CDR3 DNA reads TGTGCCAGCAGCTTTACACCCCCCTGGGATAACTATGGCTACACCTTC.